The rows below give T cell receptor beta chains drawn from one sample of a study of vaccination and CD4 T cells after COVID-19. No antigen has been assigned to these receptors. TCRdb recomputed calls from the PCR reads with MiXCR, one row per CDR3 protein. The table records about 15,000 distinct CDR3 sequences, roughly 49% of them present only once. This sample comprised CD4+ T cells from blood, cultured in vitro, obtained before SARS-CoV-2 vaccination. The receptors here all came from a human donor who had recovered from COVID-19. CDR3s include the opening cysteine and the closing phenylalanine or tryptophan. D genes are given only for firm matches. Where a row states a size, it is once, few, many or the class of an expanded clone; other rows omit it.

V	size	D	J	CDR3	DNA
TRBV3-1	-	-	TRBJ1-2	CASSQGEANFNYGYTF	TGTGCCAGCAGCCAAGGGGAGGCAAATTTTAACTATGGCTACACCTTC
TRBV10-3	-	TRBD2	TRBJ2-3	CAISEFGGRNTDTQYF	TGTGCCATCAGTGAGTTTGGCGGGAGGAACACAGATACGCAGTATTTT
TRBV15	-	TRBD1	TRBJ2-7	CATSRDSGTDSYEQYF	TGTGCCACCAGCAGAGATTCCGGGACAGACTCCTACGAGCAGTACTTC
TRBV19	once	-	TRBJ2-1	CASSIDRGAYNEQFF	TGTGCCAGTAGTATAGACAGAGGGGCCTACAATGAGCAGTTCTTC
TRBV7-3	-	-	TRBJ2-5	CASSLGSGTGTQYF	TGTGCCAGCAGCTTAGGTTCTGGCACGGGGACCCAGTACTTC
TRBV6-4	-	TRBD2	TRBJ2-3	CASSPGLATDTQYF	TGTGCCAGCAGTCCGGGACTAGCGACAGATACGCAGTATTTT
TRBV5-4	few	-	TRBJ2-3	CASTSASTDTQYF	TGTGCCAGCACTAGCGCTAGCACAGATACGCAGTATTTT
TRBV7-3	few	TRBD1	TRBJ2-7	CASSAGTGNGEQYF	TGTGCCAGCAGCGCCGGGACAGGAAATGGGGAGCAGTACTTC
TRBV2	few	TRBD2	TRBJ2-2	CASSERIAGANGELFF	TGTGCCAGCAGTGAGCGGATAGCGGGAGCCAACGGGGAGCTGTTTTTT
TRBV28	-	-	TRBJ1-1	CASSSRTVDTEAFF	TGTGCCAGCAGTTCCCGGACAGTTGACACTGAAGCTTTCTTT
TRBV28	-	TRBD1	TRBJ2-7	CASSLPTGVRNEQYF	TGTGCCAGCAGTTTACCGACAGGGGTACGTAACGAGCAGTACTTC
TRBV5-8	-	-	TRBJ2-7	CASSLASAFGTAYEQYF	TGTGCCAGCAGCTTGGCATCTGCATTTGGGACTGCCTACGAGCAGTACTTC
TRBV2	-	-	TRBJ1-1	CASTKQANTEAFF	TGTGCCAGCACCAAACAGGCAAACACTGAAGCTTTCTTT
TRBV7-3	few	-	TRBJ1-4	CASSLTADLGEKLFF	TGTGCCAGCAGCTTAACGGCGGATCTAGGGGAAAAACTGTTTTTT
TRBV11-2	few	-	TRBJ1-1	CASSSRPGSEAFF	TGTGCCAGCAGCTCTCGGCCCGGCTCTGAAGCTTTCTTT
TRBV2	-	-	TRBJ2-3	CASSILDTQYF	TGTGCCAGCAGCATCTTAGATACGCAGTATTTT
TRBV20-1	-	TRBD1	TRBJ2-3	CSASAGTGGADTQYF	TGCAGTGCTAGTGCCGGGACAGGGGGTGCAGATACGCAGTATTTT
TRBV30	-	-	TRBJ1-2	CARGAGDNYGYTF	TGTGCCCGGGGGGCAGGGGATAACTATGGCTACACCTTC
TRBV12-3/TRBV12-4	-	-	TRBJ1-1	CASSFRTNTEAFF	TGTGCCAGCAGTTTTAGGACGAACACTGAAGCTTTCTTT
TRBV7-3	-	-	TRBJ2-1	CASSLTSDDNEQFF	TGTGCCAGCAGCTTAACTAGCGACGACAATGAGCAGTTCTTC
TRBV4-1	few	-	TRBJ1-5	CASSQVDMGMSAGQPQHF	TGCGCCAGCAGCCAAGTCGACATGGGCATGAGCGCGGGTCAGCCCCAGCATTTT
TRBV7-9	-	TRBD2	TRBJ2-3	CASSSTSGRRDTQYF	TGTGCCAGCAGCTCCACTAGCGGGAGGCGGGATACGCAGTATTTT
TRBV28	few	-	TRBJ1-1	CASRDPGLNTEAFF	TGTGCCAGCAGAGACCCAGGCCTGAACACTGAAGCTTTCTTT
TRBV2	few	-	TRBJ1-5	CAARASSGSNQPQHF	TGTGCCGCCAGGGCTTCCTCGGGGAGCAATCAGCCCCAGCATTTT
TRBV24-1	-	-	TRBJ2-2	CATSARVSGELFF	TGTGCCACCAGTGCTCGGGTTTCCGGGGAGCTGTTTTTT
TRBV25-1	-	TRBD1	TRBJ2-1	CASSDPPDRTHSYNEQFF	TGTGCCAGCAGTGATCCCCCGGACAGGACCCACTCCTACAATGAGCAGTTCTTC
TRBV6-1	-	-	TRBJ2-4	CASSKGQLAKNIQYF	TGTGCCAGCTCTAAGGGGCAGTTAGCCAAAAACATTCAGTACTTC
TRBV29-1	-	-	TRBJ1-1	CSVPGRRTGFTEAFF	TGCAGCGTTCCGGGACGGCGGACGGGGTTCACTGAAGCTTTCTTT
TRBV10-3	-	TRBD2	TRBJ2-1	CAISETSGRGEFF	TGTGCCATCAGTGAGACTAGCGGGAGGGGGGAGTTCTTC
TRBV7-9	-	TRBD2	TRBJ2-7	CASRNLAGAAEQYF	TGTGCCAGCAGGAATCTAGCGGGAGCTGCCGAGCAGTACTTC
TRBV5-4	-	-	TRBJ2-5	CASSLGLSGPTKKTQYF	TGTGCCAGCAGCTTGGGGCTCTCGGGCCCCACAAAGAAGACCCAGTACTTC
TRBV19	few	TRBD1	TRBJ1-5	CASCGTGANQPQHF	TGTGCCAGTTGTGGGACAGGGGCGAATCAGCCCCAGCATTTT
TRBV1	few	-	TRBJ2-7	CTLSTSDLGTYEQYF	TGCACCCTCTCGACTAGCGACCTTGGGACCTACGAGCAGTACTTC
TRBV20-1	few	-	TRBJ2-7	CSARSRTYYEQYF	TGCAGTGCGAGGTCCCGGACCTACTACGAGCAGTACTTC
TRBV6-2/TRBV6-3	-	TRBD1	TRBJ1-5	CASSFGRGNQPQHF	TGTGCCAGCAGTTTTGGCAGGGGGAATCAGCCCCAGCATTTT
TRBV6-1	-	-	TRBJ2-7	CASSRGTYEQYF	TGTGCCAGCAGTCGAGGGACCTACGAGCAGTACTTC
TRBV27	-	-	TRBJ2-5	CASMTRAQETQYF	TGTGCCAGCATGACAAGGGCCCAAGAGACCCAGTACTTC
TRBV9	-	-	TRBJ2-2	CASSPPGLGTGELFF	TGTGCCAGCAGCCCTCCGGGACTGGGCACCGGGGAGCTGTTTTTT
TRBV30	-	-	TRBJ1-1	CAWSQPGTENTEAFF	TGTGCCTGGAGTCAGCCCGGGACGGAGAACACTGAAGCTTTCTTT
TRBV4-3	-	-	TRBJ2-5	CASSQGGRARETQYF	TGCGCCAGCAGCCAAGGCGGCAGGGCTCGAGAGACCCAGTACTTC